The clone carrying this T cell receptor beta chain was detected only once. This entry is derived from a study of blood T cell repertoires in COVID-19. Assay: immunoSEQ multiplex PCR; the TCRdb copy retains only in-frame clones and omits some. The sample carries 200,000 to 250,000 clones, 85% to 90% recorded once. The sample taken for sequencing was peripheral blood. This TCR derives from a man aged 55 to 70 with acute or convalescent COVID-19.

For the CDR3, the DNA is TGTGCCAGCAGCTTACAATGGACAGGGGGCACAGATACGCAGTATTTT. As protein: CASSLQWTGGTDTQYF. The J gene is TRBJ2-3, the V gene TRBV5-5; 9 positions match TRBD1. The germline V gene has CDR1 SGHKS and CDR2 YYEKEE (reference sequence). This CDR3 is built from 16 residues. Trimming cost V 2 bases and J 1 base; bases outside gene matches: 5.